One sample yielded the 10 T cell receptor beta chains listed below, sequenced in a study of CD8+CD57+ T cells in acquired aplastic anemia. The patients chosen for sequencing had shown expansion of CD8+CD57+ cells (detected by flow cytometry). Genomic DNA provided the template from which TCR beta VDJ and CDR3 profiles were obtained. TCRdb reprocessed the reads with MiXCR, giving one entry per CDR3 protein. The table shows some 160,000 distinct CDR3 sequences, with less than 60% occurring only once. Input material: sorted CD4+, CD8+, or CD8+CD57+ T cells (not recorded which) from PBMCs. These receptors all stem from a human donor with aplastic anemia.

A note on this clonotype: A read error may be the cause here, since a much bigger clone is one base away. The chain recombines TRBV6-1 with TRBJ1-2, with D possibly matching TRBD1 (5 bases). This CDR3 comprises 14 residues. Germline V gene lookup returns CDR1 MNHNS and CDR2 SASEGT. Trimming removed 8 bases from V and 3 bases from J, with 16 bases in between. As DNA, the CDR3 is TGTGCCAGCTCGAGTCTCGGGGGTGACTATGGCTACACCTTC. The encoded protein is CASSSLGGDYGYTF.

This chain joins TRBV7-8 and TRBJ1-5; 8 bases agree with TRBD1. Germline trimming cut 0 bases from V and 9 bases from J; bases unmatched to any gene: 7. The CDR3 has 15 amino acids. Germline assignment: CDR1 SGHVS and CDR2 FQNEAQ. DNA of the CDR3: TGTGCCAGCAGCTTAGCGCCCGCCGGACAGGGGCCCCAGCATTTT. Translation: CASSLAPAGQGPQHF.

This clonotype was seen at least ten times. The V gene is TRBV2, the J gene TRBJ2-1; D remains unclear. This CDR3 comprises 11 residues. Germline CDR1 and CDR2: SNHLY and FYNNEI. V was pared by 7 bases and J by 2 bases, with 3 bases between. CDR3 in amino acids: CASMTYNEQFF. CDR3 bases: TGTGCCAGCATGACCTACAATGAGCAGTTCTTC.

The sample holds many counts of this clonotype. The V gene is TRBV5-1, the J gene TRBJ1-1, with D possibly TRBD1 on 5 matching bases. The CDR3 totals 16 residues. Germline CDR1 reads SGHRS; CDR2 reads YFSETQ. The V end was cut by 1 base, the J end by 6 bases, with 19 bases between. CDR3 sequence: CASSLWPFQGGAEAFF. CDR3 in DNA: TGCGCCAGCAGCTTGTGGCCGTTTCAGGGTGGCGCTGAAGCTTTCTTT.

The chain is built from TRBV24-1 and TRBJ2-7; TRBD1 matches 7 bases. The CDR3 is made up of 17 amino acids. Germline assignment: CDR1 KGHDR and CDR2 SFDVKD. J was trimmed by 2 bases and V by 3 bases; bases with no gene match: 12. CDR3 loop: CATSDTTGATPTYEQYF. The DNA for the CDR3 is TGTGCCACCAGTGATACCACAGGGGCGACGCCGACCTACGAGCAGTACTTC.

This clonotype was seen ten or more times. This chain uses TRBV29-1 with TRBJ1-5; 7 nucleotides line up with TRBD1. V lost 6 bases and J lost 1; bases outside the gene matches: 6. CDR1 SQVTM and CDR2 ANQGSEA come from the germline V gene. The CDR3 totals 14 residues. The CDR3 nucleotides are TGCAGCGTAGCTGAGGGGGCGAGCAATCAGCCCCAGCATTTT. The encoded protein is CSVAEGASNQPQHF.

The chain links TRBV13 to TRBJ1-1, with unresolved D. Germline V gene lookup returns CDR1 PRHDT and CDR2 FYEKMQ (reference sequence). V lost 2 bases and J lost 3, with 13 bases in between. The CDR3 is made up of 15 amino acids. For the CDR3, the DNA is TGTGCCAGCAGCTTAAACGGCGAGCAGTACACTGAAGCTTTCTTT. It is translated as CASSLNGEQYTEAFF.

This clonotype appeared many times. The V gene is TRBV6-1, the J gene TRBJ2-1, with D possibly being TRBD1 (6 bases). Trimming pared 2 bases from V and 2 bases from J, leaving 10 bases between. CDR1 is MNHNS and CDR2 is SASEGT in the germline V gene. The CDR3 runs to 15 residues. The DNA of the CDR3 is TGTGCCAGCAGTGAATTGGGACATCCCTACAATGAGCAGTTCTTC. Translated, it gives CASSELGHPYNEQFF.

With respect to this clonotype: An end of the junction differs from the germline gene, which may be a read error. The CDR3 sequence is CASSLLPLADRSSYEQYF. CDR3 coding DNA: TGCGCCAGCAGCTTGTTGCCACTAGCGGACAGGAGCTCCTACGAGCAGTACTTC. The chain employs TRBV12-3 or TRBV12-4 and TRBJ2-5; weak D call: TRBD2 (8 bases). The DNA end lines up better with TRBJ2-7; the J call may be wrong. The CDR3 totals 18 residues.

The chain recombines TRBV2 with TRBJ2-5; D is uncertain. Germline V lookup: CDR1 SNHLY, CDR2 FYNNEI. The CDR3 covers 11 residues. The V end lost 8 bases, the J end lost 5 bases, and 9 bases lay between the germline ends. The CDR3 here is CASEGRETQYF. Written as DNA, the CDR3 is TGTGCCAGCGAAGGGCGGGAGACCCAGTACTTC.